This T cell receptor (beta chain) was profiled in a study of Ad26.COV2.S vaccination and SARS-CoV-2 variants. About the study: Administration of Ad26.COV2.S was intramuscular, either once or twice 56 days apart. Study conclusions and caveats: Compared with placebo recipients, vaccine recipients had higher spike-specific TCR breadth.

Turning to this clone: Antigen unknown.

The treatment: over 15 received Ad26.COV2.S at low or high dose, single or two shots; roughly five received placebo; per-sample allocation not given. Material that was analyzed had been drawn on day 63 after the first vaccine or placebo injection. An 18-55-year-old adult in Boston served as donor. Wuhan-strain SARS-CoV-2 spike was expressed by the Ad26 vector that made up the vaccine. The junction had 4 bases not matched to a gene; V was cut back by 2 bases and J by 2 bases. This CDR3 is built from 16 residues. Germline-derived CDR1 and CDR2 are SEHNR and FQNEAQ (reference sequence). Generated by immunoSEQ multiplex PCR, the TCRdb table keeps only in-frame clones and is missing some. The data show about 390,000 clones, around 85% seen once.

Sequenced material: peripheral blood, taken in a trial of Ad26.COV2.S vaccine versus placebo. This receptor was identified in a person between 18 and 65 years old who received the Ad26.COV2.S COVID-19 vaccine or a placebo. The J gene is TRBJ1-2, the V gene TRBV7-9, with TRBD1 matching over 11 bases. In DNA, the CDR3 is TGTGCCAGCAGCTTATCGAGGACAGGGGGCAACTATGGCTACACCTTC. Amino acids: CASSLSRTGGNYGYTF.